What follows are 20 T cell receptor beta chains derived from one specimen sequenced in a study of blood T cell repertoires in COVID-19. Profiling relied on immunoSEQ multiplex PCR, and the TCRdb table lists in-frame clones only, not all of them. Here the sample spans roughly 150,000 clones, 85% to 90% being singletons. Input material: peripheral blood. Receptor source: a woman older than 75 with COVID-19, enrolled during active disease.

The chain employs TRBV10-2 and TRBJ1-5; 8 bases fit TRBD1. The CDR3 spans 16 residues. Germline values: CDR1 WSHSY, CDR2 SAAADI. V lost 10 bases, J lost 3 bases, and 14 bases stayed unmatched. CDR3 nucleotides: TGCGCCACCGACATGACAGGGGCCAAATTCAATCAGCCCCAGCATTTT. It encodes CATDMTGAKFNQPQHF.

The chain employs TRBV5-4 and TRBJ1-1, with D possibly being TRBD1 (5 bases). The length of the CDR3 is 13 residues. V lost 6 bases and J lost 4, with 13 bases in between. Germline CDR1 and CDR2: SGHNT and YYREEE (reference sequence). This chain's CDR3 is CASTYSGGTEAFF. The CDR3 DNA sequence: TGTGCCAGCACGTATTCGGGGGGCACTGAAGCTTTCTTT.

The genes are TRBV7-3 and TRBJ2-5; 7 positions match TRBD2. After removal of 1 base from V and 1 base from J, the junction contained 3 bases not matched to a gene. The germline V gene encodes CDR1 SGHTA and CDR2 FQGTGA. The CDR3 loop spans 15 amino acids. The CDR3 sequence: CASSLRGGAQETQYF. CDR3 nucleotide sequence: TGTGCCAGCAGCTTAAGGGGGGGAGCCCAAGAGACCCAGTACTTC.

The gene calls are TRBV6-2 or TRBV6-3 and TRBJ2-3; 9 bases are a match to TRBD1. The germline V gene encodes CDR1 MNHEY and CDR2 SVGEGT. CDR3 length: 16 residues. V was pared by 5 bases and J by 1 base, with 7 bases of the junction left unmatched. The CDR3 DNA is TGTGCCAGCAGTCACACAACAGGGGGCGGCACAGATACGCAGTATTTT. Encoded protein: CASSHTTGGGTDTQYF.

The genes are TRBV7-2 and TRBJ1-2; no definite D call. CDR3 length: 11 amino acids. Germline V gives CDR1 SGHTA, CDR2 FQGNSA. V dropped 7 bases and J dropped 8 bases, with 11 bases sitting between them. This CDR3 is CASTTGGGYTF. The CDR3 bases are TGTGCCAGCACCACGGGAGGGGGCTACACCTTC.

The chain carries TRBV15 and TRBJ2-2, with 9 nucleotides matching TRBD1. The germline gives CDR1 LNHNV, CDR2 YYDKDF (reference sequence). Losses at the gene ends were 0 bases for V and 2 bases for J; bases not matched to a gene: 7. There are 18 residues in the CDR3. The DNA of the CDR3 is TGTGCCACCAGCAGAGATACGGGGACAGGGAAAAACACCGGGGAGCTGTTTTTT. It yields the protein CATSRDTGTGKNTGELFF.

The chain links TRBV2 to TRBJ2-1, with TRBD1 identical over 9 bases. The CDR3 runs to 14 residues. From germline, CDR1 is SNHLY and CDR2 FYNNEI. J gave up 10 bases and V 5 bases, and 9 bases lay outside the gene matches. CDR3 coding DNA: TGTGCCAGCAGTCCCCCGGGACAGGGCTTCGAGCAGTTCTTC. Protein: CASSPPGQGFEQFF.

This clone was observed a few times. The gene calls are TRBV5-1 and TRBJ2-3; 7 bases match TRBD2. This CDR3 has 16 residues. Looked up from germline, CDR1 is SGHRS and CDR2 is YFSETQ. V lost 3 bases, J lost 2 bases, and 9 bases stayed unmatched. The CDR3 spells CASSSLTSSITDTQYF. The DNA for the CDR3 is TGCGCCAGCAGCTCTTTGACTAGCTCAATCACAGATACGCAGTATTTT.

This CDR3 is CASSEGQPRGGNQPQHF. CDR3 bases: TGTGCCAGTAGTGAGGGACAGCCCCGAGGCGGCAATCAGCCCCAGCATTTT. The V and J genes are TRBV19 and TRBJ1-5, with 7 bases lining up with TRBD1. The CDR3 consists of 17 residues. Germline CDR1 is LNHDA and CDR2 is SQIVND (reference sequence). Losses at the gene ends were 5 bases for V and 2 bases for J; bases not matched to a gene: 12.

The chain joins TRBV4-3 to TRBJ1-1; 8 bases map to TRBD1. The germline CDR1 and CDR2 sequences are LGHNA and YSLEER. The CDR3 spans 14 residues. J was trimmed by 3 bases and V by 4 bases; bases with no gene match: 4. The CDR3 protein is CASSLGQGDTEAFF. The CDR3 region has the DNA TGCGCCAGCAGCCTAGGACAGGGCGACACTGAAGCTTTCTTT.

V usage is TRBV9 and J usage is TRBJ2-7; 9 bases map to TRBD2. CDR3 size: 17 residues. In germline, CDR1 is SGDLS, CDR2 YYNGEE. The V gene end was trimmed by 0 bases and the J gene end by 2 bases; junction bases not matched to a gene: 9. The DNA for the CDR3 is TGTGCCAGCAGCGTAGCTCCCGGCCTAGCGGGGACCTACGAGCAGTACTTC. Its translation is CASSVAPGLAGTYEQYF.

The J gene is TRBJ2-2, the V gene TRBV28; 9 nucleotides agree with TRBD2. This CDR3 comprises 16 residues. The V segment lost 4 bases and the J segment 3 bases; nucleotides outside the gene matches: 6. Per germline, CDR1 MDHEN and CDR2 SYDVKM. DNA of the CDR3: TGTGCCAGCAGTTCCCCAGCGGGAGGACACACCGGGGAGCTGTTTTTT. Its protein is CASSSPAGGHTGELFF.

The chain uses TRBV27 and TRBJ1-5; 7 bases are shared with TRBD1. Per the germline V gene, CDR1 is MNHEY and CDR2 is SMNVEV (reference sequence). The ends lost 6 bases at V and 3 bases at J; junction bases unmatched: 8. The CDR3 spans 15 residues. CDR3 protein: CASSEGQNFNQPQHF. CDR3 coding DNA: TGTGCCAGCAGCGAGGGACAGAATTTCAATCAGCCCCAGCATTTT.

The V gene is TRBV27, the J gene TRBJ2-6; 10 bases match TRBD2. The ends lost 3 bases at V and 2 bases at J; junction bases unmatched: 4. From germline, CDR1 is MNHEY and CDR2 SMNVEV (reference sequence). The CDR3 length is 17 residues. The CDR3 spells CASSFSGLAAGANVLTF. The CDR3 nucleotides are TGTGCCAGCAGTTTCTCTGGACTAGCGGCTGGGGCCAACGTCCTGACTTTC.

The chain has TRBV7-8 and TRBJ1-1; 8 bases are shared with TRBD1. The V gene end was trimmed by 5 bases and the J gene end by 1 base; junction bases not matched to a gene: 9. The CDR3 extends over 16 amino acids. The germline CDR1 and CDR2 sequences are SGHVS and FQNEAQ. Written as DNA, the CDR3 is TGTGCCAGCAGCCCCACCACAGGGGGGGCGAACACTGAAGCTTTCTTT. As protein: CASSPTTGGANTEAFF.

The rearrangement links TRBV7-2 to TRBJ2-1; 9 nucleotides align to TRBD1. The CDR3 is made up of 15 amino acids. V trimming: 6 bases; J trimming: 5 bases; junction bases outside the gene matches: 8. CDR1 is SGHTA and CDR2 is FQGNSA in the germline V gene. The CDR3 spells CASSLPGTGNNEQFF. In nucleotides, the CDR3 is TGTGCCAGCAGTCTCCCCGGGACAGGGAACAATGAGCAGTTCTTC.

The V and J genes are TRBV18 and TRBJ1-4; 9 bases match TRBD1. Unmatched junction bases numbered 8, after V lost 2 bases and J lost 4 bases. Germline CDR1 KGHSH, CDR2 LQKENI. This CDR3 has 17 amino acids. For the CDR3, the DNA is TGTGCCAGCTCACCAGTGTCCCTGACAGGGGGTAATGAAAAACTGTTTTTT. This gives the protein CASSPVSLTGGNEKLFF.

The chain employs TRBV5-1 and TRBJ2-7; weak D call: TRBD1 (5 bases). This CDR3 comprises 15 residues. V was trimmed by 0 bases and J by 0 bases, leaving 10 bases between them. The germline gives CDR1 SGHRS, CDR2 YFSETQ. The CDR3 loop is CASSLAPGNSYEQYF. CDR3 coding DNA: TGCGCCAGCAGCTTGGCCCCAGGGAACTCCTACGAGCAGTACTTC. The complete variable domain, with remaining parts taken from reference TRBV5-1 and TRBJ2-7, reads KAGVTQTPRYLIKTRGQQVTLSCSPISGHRSVSWYQQTPGQGLQFLFEYFSETQRNKGNFPGRFSGRQFSNSRSEMNVSTLELGDSALYLCASSLAPGNSYEQYFGPGTRLTVT.

V is TRBV5-4 and J is TRBJ2-1; the D gene is possibly TRBD2 (6 bases). Trimming took 4 bases from V and 1 from J, leaving 12 bases between them. CDR3 length: 15 residues. Per the germline V gene, CDR1 is SGHNT and CDR2 is YYREEE (reference sequence). CDR3 nucleotides: TGTGCCAGCAGCCATAGCGGACTTTCCTACAATGAGCAGTTCTTC. This translates into CASSHSGLSYNEQFF.

The chain carries TRBV5-6 and TRBJ1-5; a weak D match, TRBD1 (6 bases). The CDR3 contains 16 residues. CDR1 is SGHDT and CDR2 is YYEEEE in the germline V gene. V shed 1 base and J shed 3 bases, with 14 bases lying between them. CDR3 DNA sequence: TGTGCCAGCAGCTTGAGAACAGGGTTGAACAATCAGCCCCAGCATTTT. This gives the protein CASSLRTGLNNQPQHF. Complete variable domain (other parts from reference TRBV5-6 and TRBJ1-5): DAGVTQSPTHLIKTRGQQVTLRCSPKSGHDTVSWYQQALGQGPQFIFQYYEEEERQRGNFPDRFSGHQFPNYSSELNVNALLLGDSALYLCASSLRTGLNNQPQHFGDGTRLSIL.